This T cell receptor beta chain was sequenced for a study of response to subunit inactivated influenza vaccine (dated by TCRdb to 2017 to 2018). Some background on the complete study: The study used deep quantitative T cell receptor repertoire profiling to track responses to a trivalent subunit inactivated influenza vaccine. Summary of the overall study and its limitations: It was suggested by the authors that each seasonal influenza vaccination may recruit only a limited number of new T cells.

The CDR3 contains 14 residues, cysteine and phenylalanine counted. The DNA shown is the 42-base CDR3, in frame from base 1. Cut back by 2 bases and 2 bases, the V and J ends lie 8 bases apart. Via the germline V gene, CDR1 is SGHTA and CDR2 FQGNSA. The library was generated by RT-PCR. The reads were generated on an Illumina HiSeq 2500. TCRdb trimmed the raw reads at Q25, called clones with MiXCR and kept productive beta chains. Rows matching on CDR3 protein sequence are summarized as one entry with the most common DNA and genes. The sample records about 520,000 distinct CDR3 sequences, over 25% of which are singletons. 1.9% of the sample lies in the top ten. About this clonotype itself: What antigen it recognizes has not been identified. No much larger clone is present one base from it, and per-base qualities are unavailable.

This material consisted of CD4+ T cells sorted from PBMCs, taken roughly 5 days after vaccination. The receptor comes from a man over 45 who received an inactivated influenza vaccine. Donor details come from another sample of the same person, matched by shared clones. The rearrangement joined TRBV7-2 to TRBJ2-3; the D gene is not confidently resolved. The DNA reads TGTGCCAGCAGCTTATGGGAAATCACAGATACGCAGTATTTT. Translated, it gives CASSLWEITDTQYF. This CDR3, with the reference TRBV7-2 and TRBJ2-3 proteins standing in past its ends, gives the full variable domain GAGVSQSPSNKVTEKGKDVELRCDPISGHTALYWYRQSLGQGLEFLIYFQGNSAPDKSGLPSDRFSAERTGGSVSTLTIQRTQQEDSAVYLCASSLWEITDTQYFGPGTRLTVL.